The subject of this entry is one TCR beta chain. The data were taken from a study of blood T cell repertoires in COVID-19. The cohort comprised adults aged roughly 18 to 95 years residing in under 25 US areas. In Cohort 3, a recovered donor had either two negative PCRs, clearance, or symptom resolution. Germline CDR1 reads LGHNA; CDR2 reads YNFKEQ. Trimming removed 6 bases from V and 9 bases from J, with 18 bases in between. The CDR3 loop spans 15 amino acids. Using immunoSEQ multiplex PCR, the repertoire was profiled, and TCRdb retains in-frame clones only, with some absent. The data hold 95,000 to 150,000 clones, with around 84% observed a single time.

The V call is TRBV4-2, the J call TRBJ1-6; TRBD1 might be the D (5 bases). The sequencing sample was made of PBMCs or T cells enriched from blood (not recorded which). This TCR derives from a woman aged 30 to 39 who had recovered from COVID-19. The CDR3 reads CASRADRRGTSPLHF. The DNA of the CDR3 is TGTGCCAGCAGGGCAGATCGGAGGGGAACTTCACCCCTCCACTTT.